This T cell receptor (beta chain) derives from a study of cytomegalovirus exposure and HLA in healthy donors. A multiplex PCR was run with 60 Vbeta primers and 13 Jbeta primers. Here immunoSEQ multiplex PCR was the method, and the copy in TCRdb shows in-frame clones only, minus some. In the table there are 200,000 to 250,000 clones, 65% to 85% of which are singletons. V was pared by 5 bases and J by 0 bases, with 7 bases between. The germline CDR1 and CDR2 sequences are SGHDN and FVKESK. This CDR3 contains 13 residues. Study-level results: Excluded were some V segments that proved indistinguishable, including TRBV6-2 and TRBV6-3. Across HLA loci, a later analysis found differing TCR association rates, with DRB1 most and HLA-C fewest. Roughly uniform sequencing depth across donors was assumed, possibly incorrectly. In an earlier analysis, most TCR beta V segments were productive about 90% or about 30% of the time.

About this clone itself: Its antigen remains unidentified.

The TCR originated in a boy aged 2-9 years in good health and CMV-seronegative. Sequenced input: PBMCs. This chain links TRBV14 with TRBJ1-1; D is unclear. The CDR3 spells CASSSGMNTEAFF. In DNA form, the CDR3 reads TGTGCCAGCAGCTCGGGGATGAACACTGAAGCTTTCTTT.